The 30 T cell receptor beta chains given below trace back to one sample, sequenced in a study of identical twins. TCRdb redid the calling of the 5' RACE reads with MiXCR, one entry per CDR3 protein. The sample holds a few hundred thousand distinct CDR3 sequences; roughly 8.6% are singletons and the top ten take roughly 7%. The same data also went into a second study, on yellow fever vaccine responses in identical twins.

The sample consisted of CD8+ T cells sorted from blood. The receptors shown here come from a young woman in good health.

The sample holds many counts of this clonotype. The chain carries TRBV7-9 and TRBJ2-5; D perhaps matches TRBD1 (6 bases). Trimming took 2 bases from V and 2 from J, leaving 12 bases between them. Germline V gene lookup returns CDR1 SEHNR and CDR2 FQNEAQ (reference sequence). The length of the CDR3 is 15 residues. The CDR3 loop reads CASSLIDRTQETQYF. The CDR3 region has the DNA TGTGCCAGCAGCTTAATCGACAGGACGCAAGAGACCCAGTACTTC.

The sample holds many counts of this clonotype. V is TRBV9 and J is TRBJ1-2; D remains ambiguous. V was shortened by 0 bases and J by 0 bases, with 12 bases between the two germline ends. The CDR3 sequence is 16 residues long. The germline V gene encodes CDR1 SGDLS and CDR2 YYNGEE. This CDR3 reads CASSVAQTGSNYGYTF. As DNA, the CDR3 is TGTGCCAGCAGCGTAGCTCAAACGGGTTCTAACTATGGCTACACCTTC.

This clonotype was seen repeatedly, ten times or more. The chain uses TRBV9 and TRBJ2-2; D gene unclear. With 4 bases removed from V and 11 bases from J, the gap between germline ends came to 21 bases. The CDR3 sequence is 15 residues long. Per germline, CDR1 SGDLS and CDR2 YYNGEE. This CDR3 reads CASSHPPEGPLELFF. The CDR3 DNA is TGTGCCAGCAGCCACCCCCCCGAAGGCCCCCTTGAGCTGTTTTTT.

In this sample, this clonotype turned up a few times. This rearrangement joins TRBV2 to TRBJ1-6; D gene ambiguous. The ends were cut back, 6 bases at V and 6 bases at J, with 9 bases in the middle. Per the germline V gene, CDR1 is SNHLY and CDR2 is FYNNEI. There are 13 residues in the CDR3. Here the CDR3 reads CASRGEGNSPLHF. CDR3 bases: TGTGCCAGCAGGGGAGAAGGTAATTCACCCCTCCACTTT.

J is TRBJ2-7 and V is TRBV20-1, with 7 bases that match TRBD1. Germline V lookup: CDR1 DFQATT, CDR2 SNEGSKA (reference sequence). The length of the CDR3 is 13 residues. V gave up 6 bases and J gave up 3 bases; unmatched junction bases: 8. Here the CDR3 DNA reads TGCAGTGCCCCCAGGACAGGATACTACGAGCAGTACTTC. Translated, it gives CSAPRTGYYEQYF.

This chain uses TRBV6-5 with TRBJ1-2, with D unresolved. The CDR3 contains 16 residues. The germline CDR1 and CDR2 sequences are MNHEY and SVGAGI. Trimming removed 4 bases at V and 2 bases at J, with 17 bases between. As DNA, the CDR3 is TGTGCCAGCAGTTCCCTTTTCTCTTCGGAGAACTATGGCTACACCTTC. Protein product: CASSSLFSSENYGYTF.

This clonotype appeared a few times. V is TRBV21-1 and J is TRBJ1-5; the DNA was not compared with TRBD1, the D call given in the table. TRBV21-1 is shown as a pseudogene. This CDR3 is built from 18 residues. The CDR3 protein is CASSKGGLGGNSNQPQHF. In nucleotides, the CDR3 is TGTGCCAGCAGCAAAGGGGGGTTGGGGGGTAATAGCAATCAGCCCCAGCATTTT.

Many counts were recorded for this clonotype. V and J are TRBV29-1 and TRBJ2-7, with D possibly being TRBD1 (6 bases). The germline V and J ends were trimmed by 1 base and 2 bases, with 9 bases remaining between them. The germline V gene encodes CDR1 SQVTM and CDR2 ANQGSEA. The CDR3 spans 13 residues. The CDR3 protein is CSVEGDTAYEQYF. Written as DNA, the CDR3 is TGCAGCGTTGAAGGGGACACAGCCTACGAGCAGTACTTC.

This clonotype was picked up many times. The rearrangement joins TRBV4-2 to TRBJ2-1; D is uncertain. The CDR3 spans 13 residues. The germline CDR1 and CDR2 sequences are LGHNA and YNFKEQ. V was pared by 3 bases and J by 6 bases, with 9 bases between. In DNA, the CDR3 is TGTGCCAGCAGCCATGATATTTCCAATGAGCAGTTCTTC. Translation: CASSHDISNEQFF.

V usage is TRBV7-9 and J usage is TRBJ2-1; D not certain. This CDR3 is 14 amino acids long. Trimming removed 5 bases from V and 3 bases from J, with 11 bases in between. CDR1 SEHNR and CDR2 FQNEAQ come from the germline V gene (reference sequence). For the CDR3, the DNA is TGTGCCAGCAGCCCCACGACTGGCTACAATGAGCAGTTCTTC. This gives the protein CASSPTTGYNEQFF.

This clonotype appeared many times. The DNA of the CDR3 is TGTGCCAGCAGTGAAGGGGGACAGGGGACCTACTACGAGCAGTACTTC. Translated, it gives CASSEGGQGTYYEQYF. The gene calls are TRBV2 and TRBJ2-7; 10 bases are shared with TRBD1. The CDR3 runs 16 residues. J gave up 3 bases and V 1 base, and 6 bases lay outside the gene matches. CDR1 SNHLY and CDR2 FYNNEI come from the germline V gene.

This clonotype was counted ten times or more. The chain combines TRBV24-1 with TRBJ2-5, with 10 bases aligning to TRBD2. V lost 5 bases, J lost 5 bases, and 7 bases stayed unmatched. The CDR3 covers 15 residues. CDR1 and CDR2 from the germline V gene are KGHDR and SFDVKD. The CDR3: CATSVASGSGETQYF. DNA of the CDR3: TGTGCCACCAGTGTAGCTAGCGGGAGTGGGGAGACCCAGTACTTC.

This clonotype was counted many times. The rearrangement joins TRBV15 to TRBJ2-1; the D gene is possibly TRBD1 (5 bases). This CDR3 has 17 amino acids. The germline V gene has CDR1 LNHNV and CDR2 YYDKDF (reference sequence). Between the trimmed V and J ends, which lost 2 bases and 0 bases, there was a span of 14 bases. The CDR3 loop reads CATSRNWNRSSYNEQFF. The CDR3 nucleotides are TGTGCCACCAGCAGAAATTGGAACAGGAGCTCCTACAATGAGCAGTTCTTC.

This clonotype was counted ten times or more. The chain couples TRBV29-1 to TRBJ2-1; D is undetermined. V was pared by 8 bases and J by 2 bases, with 7 bases between. The germline CDR1 and CDR2 sequences are SQVTM and ANQGSEA. This CDR3 comprises 11 residues. The CDR3 DNA reads as TGCAGCTCTGGGACCTACAATGAGCAGTTCTTC. It encodes CSSGTYNEQFF.

The rearrangement links TRBV30 to TRBJ2-3; D unresolved. The V end lost 0 bases, the J end lost 0 bases, and 10 bases lay between the germline ends. CDR1 GTSNPN and CDR2 SVGIG come from the germline V gene (reference sequence). The CDR3 runs to 15 residues. The CDR3 nucleotides read TGTGCCTGGAGTGTTTTAAGCGCAAGCACAGATACGCAGTATTTT. Translation gives CAWSVLSASTDTQYF.

This clonotype has a count of ten or more. This chain links TRBV4-3 with TRBJ2-7; no clear D gene. The CDR3 has 13 residues. From germline, CDR1 is LGHNA and CDR2 YSLEER. The V end was cut by 4 bases, the J end by 4 bases, with 11 bases between. The CDR3 DNA follows: TGCGCCAGCAGCCTGAGCACTGGATACGAGCAGTACTTC. Translating it yields CASSLSTGYEQYF.

This clonotype has just a few counts. The chain is built from TRBV30 and TRBJ2-7, with D perhaps matching TRBD2 (6 bases). This CDR3 spans 12 amino acids. Germline V gene lookup returns CDR1 GTSNPN and CDR2 SVGIG (reference sequence). V dropped 8 bases and J dropped 1 base, with 12 bases sitting between them. CDR3 in amino acids: CALRDLSYEQYF. The CDR3 coding sequence is TGTGCCCTTCGGGACTTGTCCTACGAGCAGTACTTC.

The chain carries TRBV30 and TRBJ2-2; possible D gene TRBD2, 6 bases. Germline V gives CDR1 GTSNPN, CDR2 SVGIG (reference sequence). V lost 6 bases to trimming and J lost 4 bases, with 15 bases between them. The CDR3 is made up of 14 amino acids. The CDR3 reads CACPPGTSTGELFF. CDR3 nucleotide sequence: TGTGCCTGCCCACCTGGGACTTCCACCGGGGAGCTGTTTTTT.

Note on this clonotype: A much larger clone differs by one base, so this may be a read error. The chain is built from TRBV7-6 and TRBJ2-5; D may correspond to TRBD1 or TRBD2 (5 bases each). Germline CDR1 reads SGHVS; CDR2 reads FNYEAQ. The CDR3 is 16 amino acids. The CDR3 DNA follows: TGTGCCAGCAGCTTAGGAGCAGGGAGAGTAGGAGAGACCCAGAACTTC. It is translated as CASSLGAGRVGETQNF.

This clonotype was found many times. The chain links TRBV10-3 to TRBJ1-3; a possible D gene is TRBD1 (6 bases). This CDR3 contains 13 residues. Trimming took off 8 bases at V and 5 bases at J, with 13 bases between the two ends. Germline CDR1 and CDR2: ENHRY and SYGVKD. This CDR3 reads CAIYVGGRNTIYF. CDR3 DNA: TGTGCCATCTATGTCGGGGGGCGAAACACCATATATTTT.

This sequence joins TRBV30 and TRBJ2-2; no definite D call. Germline CDR1 and CDR2: GTSNPN and SVGIG (reference sequence). V shed 8 bases and J shed 7 bases, with 14 bases lying between them. There are 12 residues in the CDR3. CDR3 in DNA: TGTGCCGGAAACTCCCACGGCGGGGAGCTGTTTTTT. It specifies CAGNSHGGELFF. The full variable domain, rest sourced from reference TRBV30 and TRBJ2-2, is SQTIHQWPATLVQPVGSPLSLECTVEGTSNPNLYWYRQAAGRGLQLLFYSVGIGQISSEVPQNLSASRPQDRQFILSSKKLLLSDSGFYLCAGNSHGGELFFGEGSRLTVL.

This clonotype has ten or more counts. The chain couples TRBV6-2 or TRBV6-3 to TRBJ2-2; TRBD2 agrees at 11 bases. The CDR3 is 19 residues long. CDR1 and CDR2 (germline): MNHEY, SVGEGT. With V trimmed by 0 bases and J by 3 bases, 9 bases remained unmatched. CDR3 DNA sequence: TGTGCCAGCAGTTACTCCGAGCTGACTAGCGGGGCGTACACCGGGGAGCTGTTTTTT. Protein product: CASSYSELTSGAYTGELFF.

The rearrangement uses TRBV4-3 and TRBJ2-7; D is undetermined. This CDR3 is 15 amino acids long. Germline CDR1 LGHNA, CDR2 YSLEER. Trimming left V 0 bases short and J 5 bases short, with 14 bases between. In DNA, the CDR3 is TGCGCCAGCAGCCAAGACTCTACGTTAAGGAACGAGCAGTACTTC. Residues: CASSQDSTLRNEQYF.

This rearrangement joins TRBV7-8 to TRBJ1-1, with D perhaps TRBD1 (6 bases). Deletions cut 0 bases from V and 13 bases from J, with 21 bases between. The CDR3 consists of 15 residues. From germline, CDR1 is SGHVS and CDR2 FQNEAQ. CDR3 region: CASSLADEPGHSVFF. CDR3 nucleotides: TGTGCCAGCAGCTTAGCGGATGAACCGGGACACTCGGTTTTCTTT.

This clonotype came up a few times. The rearrangement links TRBV7-9 to TRBJ2-1; D is perhaps TRBD2 (6 bases). Germline V CDR1 and CDR2: SEHNR, FQNEAQ (reference sequence). The CDR3 has 15 amino acids. V was clipped by 5 bases and J by 2 bases, with 13 bases between them. In DNA, the CDR3 is TGTGCCAGCAGCCCACGGGGGTCTACCTACAATGAGCAGTTCTTC. Translating it yields CASSPRGSTYNEQFF.

This clonotype was observed many times. The chain combines TRBV2 with TRBJ2-7; D unresolved. The V end was cut by 4 bases, the J end by 2 bases, with 3 bases between. The CDR3 covers 11 residues. Germline CDR1 reads SNHLY; CDR2 reads FYNNEI. CDR3 DNA sequence: TGTGCCAGCAGTGGGACCTACGAGCAGTACTTC. The encoded protein is CASSGTYEQYF.

The table lists this clonotype with many counts. The chain carries TRBV20-1 and TRBJ2-6, with no clear D. Germline V gene lookup returns CDR1 DFQATT and CDR2 SNEGSKA (reference sequence). This CDR3 region has 15 residues. Trimming took off 2 bases at V and 0 bases at J, with 8 bases between the two ends. The CDR3 protein is CSARNLISGANVLTF. CDR3 DNA: TGCAGTGCTAGAAATCTTATCTCTGGGGCCAACGTCCTGACTTTC.

The chain combines TRBV11-2 with TRBJ2-1, with D possibly being TRBD2 (5 bases). CDR1 SGHAT and CDR2 FQNNGV come from the germline V gene. The V end was cut by 1 base, the J end by 10 bases, with 20 bases between. The CDR3 is 16 residues long. The CDR3 coding sequence is TGTGCCAGCAGCTTAGGTATGAGGGCTACGGCAGTGGAGCAGTTCTTC. This codes for CASSLGMRATAVEQFF.

This clonotype was counted a few times. J is TRBJ2-1 and V is TRBV29-1, with 9 bases aligning to TRBD1. Trimming took 7 bases from V and 5 from J; bases not matched to a gene: 15. There are 16 residues in the CDR3. Looked up from germline, CDR1 is SQVTM and CDR2 is ANQGSEA. CDR3 region: CSAYRDRAWIDNEQFF. DNA for the CDR3: TGCAGCGCCTACCGGGACAGGGCTTGGATAGACAATGAGCAGTTCTTC.

This clonotype was seen repeatedly, ten times or more. The chain has TRBV6-1 and TRBJ2-5; 10 nucleotides line up with TRBD2. The germline V gene encodes CDR1 MNHNS and CDR2 SASEGT. V dropped 4 bases and J dropped 5; count of bases not matched to a gene: 7. The CDR3 has 15 residues. CDR3 bases: TGTGCCAGCAGTGGAGCCAGCGGGGGGGCGGAGACCCAGTACTTC. This codes for CASSGASGGAETQYF.